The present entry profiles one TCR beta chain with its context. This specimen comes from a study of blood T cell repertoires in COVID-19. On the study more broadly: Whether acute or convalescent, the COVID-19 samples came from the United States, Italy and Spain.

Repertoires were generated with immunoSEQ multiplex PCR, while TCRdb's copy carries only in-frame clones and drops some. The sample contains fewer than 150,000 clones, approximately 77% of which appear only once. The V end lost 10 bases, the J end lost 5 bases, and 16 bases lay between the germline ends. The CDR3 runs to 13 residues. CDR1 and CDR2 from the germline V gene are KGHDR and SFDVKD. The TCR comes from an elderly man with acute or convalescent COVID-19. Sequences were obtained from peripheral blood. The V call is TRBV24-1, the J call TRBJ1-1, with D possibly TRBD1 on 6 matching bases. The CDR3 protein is CATDGGPGTEAFF. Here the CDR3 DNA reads TGTGCCACTGACGGGGGGCCGGGTACTGAAGCTTTCTTT.